This TCR beta chain was recovered during a study of brain T cells in children with intractable seizures (dated by TCRdb to the early 2020s). For the study in its entirety: Resected brain tissue from 53 pediatric epilepsy surgery cases was initially screened for immune gene transcripts with a NanoString immunology panel. Among the roughly 12 selected surgery cases, eight also had pre-surgery blood sequenced, leaving four with brain tissue only. General findings and caveats noted by the study authors: Viral specificity was inferred only from CDR3 sequence similarity, and patients' HCMV serostatus was unknown. Because pre- and post-surgery blood were sequenced to different depths, clones absent from the pre-surgery sample may reflect undersampling.

TCR beta chain sequences were generated from genomic DNA using the immunoSEQ assay. Under the source paper's analysis protocol: Any CDR3 sequence that did not begin with the conserved framework cysteine at position 104 was removed by hand. To get clonality, the normalized Shannon's Diversity Index was subtracted from one, giving values from 0 (maximal diversity) to 1 (oligoclonal). Chi-squared comparison-of-proportions tests assessed whether the same CDR3 differed in frequency between samples, such as brain versus blood. Public clonotypes were found by searching immuneACCESS, and the VDJdb browser was used to assess similarity to known antiviral clonotypes. The immuneACCESS repertoire file appears here via TCRdb, limited to in-frame rearrangements. These files lack a portion of the clones; in checked studies, under half of the deficit traces to unresolved V genes, and the cause of the others is not known. V, J and clone size derive from that table, while D and trimming were established from the DNA sequence. This sample comprises under 150,000 clones, roughly 94% of them detected only once. 3.5% to 4% of the sample is in the top ten clones.

This sample's time point label indicates: resected brain tissue, or blood drawn just prior to surgery. The surgery cases with the highest brain T cell transcript signatures were chosen for TCR beta chain sequencing of brain tissue, and also of blood when blood was available. Prior to surgery, the patients had been treated with at least one anti-epileptic drug. The TCR-sequenced patients were children whose drug-resistant epilepsy was caused by tuberous sclerosis complex, focal cortical dysplasia, Rasmussen encephalitis or hemimegalencephaly. Blood samples were collected immediately before the epilepsy surgery. Bulk genomic DNA was isolated from unsorted brain tissue and whole blood using the Monarch genomic DNA purification kit. The CDR3 runs 16 residues from the cysteine to the phenylalanine. This entry keeps only the CDR3 DNA: 48 bases, framed from base 1. As encoded in the germline V gene, CDR1 is SGHRS while CDR2 is YFSETQ. Trimming leaves V shorter by 0 bases and J shorter by 6 bases, with the junction holding 7 bases beyond the gene matches.

Of note for this clone: Which antigen it targets is not known. There are no base qualities to consult, and no much larger clone falls within one base.

The sequence links TRBV5-1 to TRBJ2-1, with 9 central nucleotides matching TRBD1. The TCR was taken from a boy under three years old with hemimegalencephaly and intractable seizures. Here the sequenced sample was peripheral blood, taken at surgery. The CDR3 loop reads CASSLGGTGRPNEQFF. The DNA reads as follows: TGCGCCAGCAGCTTGGGTGGGACAGGGAGGCCCAATGAGCAGTTCTTC.